The T cell receptor beta chain under discussion was sequenced for a study of CD8 T cells in ankylosing spondylitis. Per the germline V gene, CDR1 is SGHTA and CDR2 is FQGNSA. The CDR3 is 14 residues long. V was cut by 5 bases and J by 5 bases, with 12 bases left in between. General study results and limits: Clones that were linked to disease were CD8+ and were relatively rare in peripheral blood.

TCRdb re-analysed the 5' RACE reads in MiXCR, keeping a single row per CDR3 protein. The data contain around 99,000 distinct CDR3 sequences, 8.8% of them singletons. A few counts support this clonotype. Its antigen remains unidentified. The sequence was obtained from a male donor with ankylosing spondylitis or in good health (not recorded which). Sequencing was performed on blood, either unsorted or a sorted T cell fraction (not recorded which). V usage is TRBV7-2 and J usage is TRBJ1-4; tentative D call: TRBD1 (5 bases). The CDR3 spells CASSRQTENEKLFF. CDR3 nucleotides: TGTGCCAGCAGCAGACAGACCGAAAATGAAAAACTGTTTTTT. Full variable domain (rest looked up from reference TRBV7-2 and TRBJ1-4): GAGVSQSPSNKVTEKGKDVELRCDPISGHTALYWYRQSLGQGLEFLIYFQGNSAPDKSGLPSDRFSAERTGGSVSTLTIQRTQQEDSAVYLCASSRQTENEKLFFGSGTQLSVL.